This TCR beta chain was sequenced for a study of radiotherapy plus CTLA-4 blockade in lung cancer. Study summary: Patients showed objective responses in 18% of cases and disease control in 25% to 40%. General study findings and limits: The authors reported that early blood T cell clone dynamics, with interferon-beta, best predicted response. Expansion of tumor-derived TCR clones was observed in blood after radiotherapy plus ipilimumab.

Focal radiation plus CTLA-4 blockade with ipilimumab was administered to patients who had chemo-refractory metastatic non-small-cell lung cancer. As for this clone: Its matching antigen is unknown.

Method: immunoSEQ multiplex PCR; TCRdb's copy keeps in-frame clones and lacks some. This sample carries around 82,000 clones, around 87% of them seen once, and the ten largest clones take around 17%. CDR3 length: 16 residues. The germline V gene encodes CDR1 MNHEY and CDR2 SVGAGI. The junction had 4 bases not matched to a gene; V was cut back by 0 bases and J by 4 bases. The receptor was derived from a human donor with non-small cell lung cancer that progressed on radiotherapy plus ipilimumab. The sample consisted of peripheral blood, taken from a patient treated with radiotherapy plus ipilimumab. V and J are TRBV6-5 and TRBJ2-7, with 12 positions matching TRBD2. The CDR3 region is CASSYSYGLAGYEQYF. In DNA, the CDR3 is TGTGCCAGCAGTTACTCGTATGGACTAGCGGGGTACGAGCAGTACTTC.